This T cell receptor (beta chain) was captured in a study of response to subunit inactivated influenza vaccine. Of note for this clonotype: The antigen is not known.

Whole-study results and caveats: Each seasonal flu vaccination may recruit only limited new T cells, authors suggested.

TCRdb itself ran the RT-PCR reads through MiXCR, one entry per CDR3 protein. The sample consists of 500,000 to 700,000 distinct CDR3 sequences, roughly 23% of them appearing once. The CDR3 covers 14 residues. Germline assignment: CDR1 SGHRS and CDR2 YFSETQ. The V and J ends lost 5 bases and 5 bases respectively, with 16 bases between them. These same records also appear under a second study, on T cells expressing NK-cell markers. That work states: Production of TCR beta cDNA relied on 5'RACE template switching with UMIs. Seven sequenced donors out of eight were HCMV-seropositive, one seronegative. The share of CD8+ T cells held by dominant NKG2C+ clonotypes was 1.0-7.0% in about 6 donors. Topping the CD3+CD56-NKG2C+ fraction as well were these clonotypes, in a handful of donors.

V and J are TRBV5-1 and TRBJ2-5; D is undetermined. The sample was CD4+ T cells sorted from PBMCs, taken 12 days after vaccination. The sequence was collected from a man aged 45-65 years who received an inactivated influenza vaccine. CDR3 loop: CASRVGGVGETQYF. The CDR3 DNA follows: TGCGCCAGCAGGGTTGGCGGCGTTGGGGAGACCCAGTACTTC.